These T cell receptor beta chains were read from a single sample in a study of cytomegalovirus exposure and HLA in healthy donors. The method was immunoSEQ multiplex PCR; TCRdb's version includes in-frame clones alone and lacks a portion of them. The sample includes roughly 280,000 clones, more than 55% of them seen just once. Sequencing was performed on PBMCs. The receptor set was obtained from a female donor in good health and CMV-seronegative. Both conserved end residues are trimmed from each CDR3. The D gene is left open where the match is weak.

j_call d_call v_call cdr3_aa
TRBJ1-5 TRBD1 TRBV28 ASSSRDSTNQPQH
TRBJ2-1 TRBD2 TRBV10-1 ASSEGLAEIYNEQF
TRBJ1-2 TRBD1 TRBV28 ASSLSQGYGYT
TRBJ1-2 TRBD1 TRBV4-2 ASSQTDRAGGYT
TRBJ2-3 . TRBV4-2 ASSQDRYTGVSTDTQY
TRBJ1-5 . TRBV6-1 ASSGYRVSHNQPQH
TRBJ2-7 . TRBV5-6 ASSHRRTDSYEQY
TRBJ2-3 TRBD2 TRBV18 ASSPGGSSTDTQY
TRBJ2-2 TRBD2 TRBV6-1 ASSERAGESGELF
TRBJ1-2 TRBD1 TRBV13 ASSIGTGNYGYT
TRBJ1-1 . TRBV11-3 ASSRYRSMNTEAF
TRBJ1-1 . TRBV5-4 ASSFRGGPEAF
TRBJ1-4 . TRBV11-3 ASTPPLTYNEKLF
TRBJ1-5 TRBD1 TRBV5-8 ASSRTGTANQPQH
TRBJ2-2 TRBD2 TRBV6-5 ASSYSRTSAVGELF
TRBJ1-1 . TRBV6-5 ASSRGPNTEAF
TRBJ2-6 . TRBV6-5 ASSSLLSGANVLT
TRBJ2-7 . TRBV10-1 ASQRTGGYEQY
TRBJ2-2 . TRBV7-3 ASSSTGELF
TRBJ2-1 . TRBV7-9 ASSPRPNQGSEQF
TRBJ2-3 TRBD2 TRBV5-6 ASSLGLAGGDTQY
TRBJ2-1 . TRBV29-1 SVSHNEQF
TRBJ2-1 . TRBV19 ASSMGLGPDEQF
TRBJ1-2 . TRBV13 ASSWGDLGYT
TRBJ2-7 TRBD2 TRBV28 ASSPSASGFSYEQY
TRBJ2-7 TRBD2 TRBV5-8 ASTWGGAYEQY